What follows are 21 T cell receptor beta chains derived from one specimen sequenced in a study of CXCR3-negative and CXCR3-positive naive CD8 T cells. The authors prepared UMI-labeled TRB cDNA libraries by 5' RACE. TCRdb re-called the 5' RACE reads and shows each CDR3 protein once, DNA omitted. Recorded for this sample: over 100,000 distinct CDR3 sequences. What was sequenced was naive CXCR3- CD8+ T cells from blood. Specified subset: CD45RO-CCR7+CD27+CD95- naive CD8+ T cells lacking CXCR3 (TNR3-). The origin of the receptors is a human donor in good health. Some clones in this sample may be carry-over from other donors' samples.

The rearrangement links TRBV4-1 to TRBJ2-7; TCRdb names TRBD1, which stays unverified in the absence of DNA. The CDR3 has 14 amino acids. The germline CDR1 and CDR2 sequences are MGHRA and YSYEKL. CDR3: CASSSGQKPYEQYF.

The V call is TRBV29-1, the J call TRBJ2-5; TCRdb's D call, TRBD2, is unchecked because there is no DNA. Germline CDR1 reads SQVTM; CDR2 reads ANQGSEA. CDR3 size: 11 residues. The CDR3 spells CSVDGRETQYF.

The CDR3 sequence: CSVEGLADTQYF. The rearrangement joins TRBV29-1 to TRBJ2-3. The germline gives CDR1 SQVTM, CDR2 ANQGSEA. CDR3 length: 12 residues.

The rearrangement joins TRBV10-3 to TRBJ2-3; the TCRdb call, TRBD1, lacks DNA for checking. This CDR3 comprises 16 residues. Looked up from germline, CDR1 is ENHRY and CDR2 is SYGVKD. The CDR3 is CAIRETQGSMTDTQYF.

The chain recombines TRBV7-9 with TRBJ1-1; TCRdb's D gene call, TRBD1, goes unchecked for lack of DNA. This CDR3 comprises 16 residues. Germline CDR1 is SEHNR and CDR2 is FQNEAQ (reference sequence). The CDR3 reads CASSPALAGEYTEAFF.

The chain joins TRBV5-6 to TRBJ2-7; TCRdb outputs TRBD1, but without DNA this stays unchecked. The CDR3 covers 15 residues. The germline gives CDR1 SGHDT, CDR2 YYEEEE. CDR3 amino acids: CASSFRDRGLYEQYF.

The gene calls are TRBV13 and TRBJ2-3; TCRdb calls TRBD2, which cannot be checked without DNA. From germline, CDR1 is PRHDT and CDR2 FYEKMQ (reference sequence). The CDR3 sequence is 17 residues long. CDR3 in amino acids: CASSLRLAGINADTQYF.

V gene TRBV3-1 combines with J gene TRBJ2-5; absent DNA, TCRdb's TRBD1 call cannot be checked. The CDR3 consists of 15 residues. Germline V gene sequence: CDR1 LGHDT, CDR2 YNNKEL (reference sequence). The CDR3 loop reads CASSQGAGRGETQYF.

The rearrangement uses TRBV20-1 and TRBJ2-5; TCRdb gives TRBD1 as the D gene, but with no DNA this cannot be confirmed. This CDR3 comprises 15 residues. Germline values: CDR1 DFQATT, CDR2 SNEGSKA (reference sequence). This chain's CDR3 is CSAGPYRQKQETQYF.

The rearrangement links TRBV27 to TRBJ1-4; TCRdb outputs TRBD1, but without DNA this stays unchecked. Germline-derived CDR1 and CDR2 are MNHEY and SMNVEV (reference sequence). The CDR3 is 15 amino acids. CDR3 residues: CGSRARQGPNEKLFF. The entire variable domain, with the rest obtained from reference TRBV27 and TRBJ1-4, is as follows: EAQVTQNPRYLITVTGKKLTVTCSQNMNHEYMSWYRQDPGLGLRQIYYSMNVEVTDKGDVPEGYKVSRKEKRNFPLILESPSPNQTSLYFCGSRARQGPNEKLFFGSGTQLSVL.

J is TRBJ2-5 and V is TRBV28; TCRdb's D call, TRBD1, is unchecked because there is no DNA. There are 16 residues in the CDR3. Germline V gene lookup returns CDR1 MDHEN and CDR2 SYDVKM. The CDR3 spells CASSTLVGQGLETQYF.

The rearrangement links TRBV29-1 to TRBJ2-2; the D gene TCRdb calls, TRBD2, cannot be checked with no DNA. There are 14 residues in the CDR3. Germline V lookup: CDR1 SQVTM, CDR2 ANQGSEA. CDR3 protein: CSVELEGWGGELFF.

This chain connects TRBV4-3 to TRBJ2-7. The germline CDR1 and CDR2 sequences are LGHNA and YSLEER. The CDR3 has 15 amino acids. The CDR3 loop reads CASSQDRWGPYEQYF.

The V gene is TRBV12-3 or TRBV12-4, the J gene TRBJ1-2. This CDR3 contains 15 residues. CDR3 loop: CASSFGGEPNYGYTF.

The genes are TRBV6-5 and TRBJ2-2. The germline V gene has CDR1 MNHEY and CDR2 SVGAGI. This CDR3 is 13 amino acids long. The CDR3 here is CDSSYRYTGELFF.

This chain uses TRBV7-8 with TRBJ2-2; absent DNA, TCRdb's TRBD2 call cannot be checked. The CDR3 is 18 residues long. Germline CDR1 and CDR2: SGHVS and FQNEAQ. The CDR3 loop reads CASSFAVGLAGSTGELFF. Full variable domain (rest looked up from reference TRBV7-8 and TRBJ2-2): GAGVSQSPRYKVAKRGQDVALRCDPISGHVSLFWYQQALGQGPEFLTYFQNEAQLDKSGLPSDRFFAERPEGSVSTLKIQRTQQEDSAVYLCASSFAVGLAGSTGELFFGEGSRLTVL.

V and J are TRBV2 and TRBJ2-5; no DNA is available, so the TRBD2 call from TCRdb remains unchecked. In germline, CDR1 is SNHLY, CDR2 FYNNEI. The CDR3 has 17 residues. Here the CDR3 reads CASSAKGLAGKQETQYF.

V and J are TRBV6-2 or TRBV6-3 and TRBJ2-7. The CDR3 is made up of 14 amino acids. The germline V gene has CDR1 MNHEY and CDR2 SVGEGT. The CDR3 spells CASRASVTSYEQYF.

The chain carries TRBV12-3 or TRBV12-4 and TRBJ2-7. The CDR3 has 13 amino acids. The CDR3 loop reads CASSRTGPYEQYF.

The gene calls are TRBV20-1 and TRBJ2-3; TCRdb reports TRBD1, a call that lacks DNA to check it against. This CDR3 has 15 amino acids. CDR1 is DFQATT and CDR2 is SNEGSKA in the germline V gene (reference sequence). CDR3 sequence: CSARDSRDGTDTQYF.

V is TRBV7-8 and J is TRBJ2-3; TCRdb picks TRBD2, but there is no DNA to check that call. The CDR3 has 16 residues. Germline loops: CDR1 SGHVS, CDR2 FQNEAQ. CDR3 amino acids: CASSSTSGGPRDTQYF.